This TCR beta chain was sequenced in a study of CD8+ T cells in alopecia areata. Overall study context: Those patients who were treated received oral tofacitinib, which was given at 5 to 10 mg twice daily for moderate-to-severe alopecia areata. Study-wide results and limits: Lesional scalp, especially alopecia totalis/universalis, showed higher clonality than normal scalp.

Collected material from alopecia areata patients comprised lesional scalp punch biopsies and peripheral blood. Concerning this clone itself: Its antigen remains unidentified.

RNA extraction and reverse transcription yielded cDNA as sequencing template. This table comes from immunoSEQ multiplex PCR, and its TCRdb copy is limited to in-frame clones, with some not included. The data show around 100,000 clones, with roughly two fifths seen just once and about 1.5% held by the top ten. The CDR3 has 11 amino acids. Trimming removed 7 bases at V and 3 bases at J, with 5 bases between. The V gene's germline CDR1 is SGHTA and CDR2 FQGNSA. This clonotype was sampled from a human donor with alopecia areata. Sequenced sample: CD4+ T cells sorted from blood. This chain links TRBV7-2 with TRBJ2-3; no clear D gene. CDR3 residues: CASMGTDTQYF. CDR3 DNA sequence: TGTGCCAGCATGGGTACAGATACGCAGTATTTT.